This T cell receptor (beta chain) was recovered during a study of cytomegalovirus exposure and HLA in healthy donors. Overall study results and limits: Rare TCR sequences dominated, though some public TCRs recurred in many donors. An analysis that came later showed most CMV-associated TCR beta chains appearing HLA-restricted. The study had only CMV serostatus as immune exposure information.

V gave up 0 bases and J gave up 0 bases, with 5 bases separating them. This CDR3 contains 14 residues. Germline CDR1 SGHRS, CDR2 YFSETQ. This clone was counted a few times. Its antigen is not identified. The study ran its PCR with 60 Vbeta and 13 Jbeta primers. Authors' processing steps: Roughly 80 million unique TCR beta chains, about 11 million of them shared, were counted by a later analysis. Using immunoSEQ multiplex PCR, the repertoire was profiled, and TCRdb retains in-frame clones only, with some absent. The DNA gave D and trimming, while V, J and clone size come from that table. The sample lists tens of thousands of clones, 81% seen once, with approximately 1.9% in the top ten.

This clonotype was sampled from a woman younger than 45 in good health and CMV-seronegative. The specimen was PBMCs. This chain uses TRBV5-1 with TRBJ2-3, with D hard to call. This CDR3 is CASSLVLSTDTQYF. CDR3 DNA sequence: TGCGCCAGCAGCTTGGTCCTTAGCACAGATACGCAGTATTTT.